These 27 T cell receptor beta chains came from one sample sequenced in a study of T-cell memory formation after mild COVID-19. Using its own MiXCR run on the 5' RACE reads, TCRdb lists one record per CDR3 protein. Among some 310,000 distinct CDR3 sequences listed, roughly 20% were seen once. Sequenced sample: PBMCs or a T cell subset sorted from them (not recorded which). The receptor source for this set is a man aged 18-30 years who had mild COVID-19 (a few samples of this study predate the infection). Cell type and time point are not known.

V and J are TRBV29-1 and TRBJ2-2; a possible D gene is TRBD1 (6 bases). Trimming pared 5 bases from V and 3 bases from J, leaving 13 bases between. Germline V gene lookup returns CDR1 SQVTM and CDR2 ANQGSEA. The CDR3 sequence is 14 residues long. This CDR3 reads CSVYQGRDTGELFF. Here the CDR3 DNA reads TGCAGCGTTTACCAGGGGCGGGACACCGGGGAGCTGTTTTTT.

This sequence joins TRBV5-1 and TRBJ1-6; the match to TRBD1 covers 7 bases. Germline assignment: CDR1 SGHRS and CDR2 YFSETQ. J gave up 7 bases and V 8 bases, and 6 bases lay outside the gene matches. The CDR3 contains 13 residues. CDR3 bases: TGCGCCAGTCACAGGGGTTCCAATTCACCCCTCCACTTT. Translating it yields CASHRGSNSPLHF.

This clonotype was seen many times. This chain links TRBV7-9 with TRBJ2-7; D could derive from TRBD1 or TRBD2 (5 bases each). V was clipped by 5 bases and J by 1 base, with 12 bases between them. This CDR3 is 14 amino acids long. CDR1 is SEHNR and CDR2 is FQNEAQ in the germline V gene (reference sequence). The CDR3 DNA reads as TGTGCCAGCAGCGCCGAGTGGGGGTCCTACGAGCAGTACGTC. This sequence encodes CASSAEWGSYEQYV.

This clonotype was observed once. The chain joins TRBV18 to TRBJ2-3; D gene uncertain. V was clipped by 2 bases and J by 2 bases, with 8 bases between them. CDR1 and CDR2 from the germline V gene are KGHSH and LQKENI. The CDR3 is 14 amino acids. For the CDR3, the DNA is TGTGCCAGCTCACCAGCGGCCGCCACAGATACGCAGTATTTT. Translated, it gives CASSPAAATDTQYF.

The chain has TRBV12-3 or TRBV12-4 and TRBJ1-1, with D perhaps matching TRBD1 (5 bases). CDR3 length: 13 residues. The germline V and J ends were trimmed by 8 bases and 1 base, with 11 bases remaining between them. CDR3 sequence reads: CASGGGENTEAFF. Here the CDR3 DNA reads TGTGCCAGCGGCGGAGGGGAGAACACTGAAGCTTTCTTT.

This chain links TRBV3-1 with TRBJ2-1, with TRBD2 matching over 13 bases. Germline V gene data show CDR1 as LGHDT and CDR2 as YNNKEL (reference sequence). The CDR3 sequence is 15 residues long. V lost 4 bases, J lost 10 bases, and 7 bases stayed unmatched. CDR3 DNA sequence: TGTGCCAGCAGCCTTGGGACTAGCGGGGAAACCGAGCAGTTCTTC. This translates into CASSLGTSGETEQFF.

V gene TRBV27 combines with J gene TRBJ2-1; D is uncertain. V lost 0 bases and J 4 bases, leaving 7 bases between the germline ends. From germline, CDR1 is MNHEY and CDR2 SMNVEV (reference sequence). This CDR3 has 14 residues. The CDR3 DNA sequence: TGTGCCAGCAGTTTATCCGCTCAATACAATGAGCAGTTCTTC. Residues: CASSLSAQYNEQFF.

This clonotype turned up a few times. The chain has TRBV10-3 and TRBJ2-3; D is uncertain. Germline V gene data show CDR1 as ENHRY and CDR2 as SYGVKD. The V end lost 7 bases, the J end lost 0 bases, and 8 bases lay between the germline ends. The CDR3 has 13 residues. The CDR3 DNA is TGTGCCATCACCGAGCCTAGCACAGATACGCAGTATTTT. Its protein product is CAITEPSTDTQYF.

This chain links TRBV4-3 with TRBJ2-1, with TRBD2 matching over 8 bases. This CDR3 has 14 amino acids. CDR1 LGHNA and CDR2 YSLEER come from the germline V gene. The ends lost 4 bases at V and 6 bases at J; junction bases unmatched: 5. The CDR3 nucleotides read TGCGCCAGCAGCCCCGGGACTAGATCCAATGAGCAGTTCTTC. This encodes CASSPGTRSNEQFF.

V is TRBV29-1 and J is TRBJ1-2; 7 bases line up with TRBD1. Trimming removed 6 bases from V and 3 bases from J; junction bases left unmatched: 4. Germline CDR1 is SQVTM and CDR2 is ANQGSEA. This CDR3 is 12 amino acids long. CDR3 sequence: CSVVDRHYGYTF. Here the CDR3 DNA reads TGCAGCGTCGTGGACAGGCACTATGGCTACACCTTC.

A few counts support this clonotype. The chain links TRBV5-5 to TRBJ2-3, with D possibly matching TRBD1 (7 bases). The CDR3 length is 16 residues. Trimming stripped 0 bases from V and 1 base from J, with 12 bases between. Looked up from germline, CDR1 is SGHKS and CDR2 is YYEKEE (reference sequence). CDR3 nucleotides: TGTGCCAGCAGCTTGGATGGCAGGGGGGGCACAGATACGCAGTATTTT. Translation: CASSLDGRGGTDTQYF.

This clonotype was seen just once. This chain uses TRBV6-5 with TRBJ1-2, with D unresolved. From germline, CDR1 is MNHEY and CDR2 SVGAGI. CDR3 size: 15 residues. V dropped 2 bases and J dropped 0 bases, with 10 bases sitting between them. The CDR3 spells CASSYGQAANYGYTF. As DNA, the CDR3 is TGTGCCAGCAGTTACGGCCAGGCAGCTAACTATGGCTACACCTTC.

The rearrangement uses TRBV12-3 or TRBV12-4 and TRBJ1-5; D remains unclear. The CDR3 is 16 amino acids. Trimming took 7 bases from V and 3 from J, leaving 19 bases between them. DNA of the CDR3: TGTGCCAGCACCCCCGGTTTTCGGGAGTTCAATCAGCCCCAGCATTTT. It specifies CASTPGFREFNQPQHF.

In its sample, this clonotype was seen a few times. This rearrangement joins TRBV4-1 to TRBJ2-7; TRBD1 matches at 10 bases. This CDR3 spans 14 amino acids. From germline, CDR1 is MGHRA and CDR2 YSYEKL. Germline trimming cut 5 bases from V and 5 bases from J; bases unmatched to any gene: 6. The CDR3, as DNA: TGCGCCAGCAGCTCCGGGACAGGGGACGACGAGCAGTACGTC. Protein sequence: CASSSGTGDDEQYV.

V usage is TRBV6-5 and J usage is TRBJ1-2; D may be TRBD1 (5 bases). Trimming removed 5 bases from V and 7 bases from J, with 14 bases in between. Per the germline V gene, CDR1 is MNHEY and CDR2 is SVGAGI. The CDR3 spans 13 residues. The CDR3, as DNA: TGTGCCAGCAGTCAGCGGGGGGGTGGTGGCTACACCTTC. The encoded protein is CASSQRGGGGYTF.

The chain combines TRBV20-1 with TRBJ2-3; 9 bases line up with TRBD2. This CDR3 contains 16 residues. The V segment lost 0 bases and the J segment 6 bases; nucleotides outside the gene matches: 10. Germline V lookup: CDR1 DFQATT, CDR2 SNEGSKA (reference sequence). The chain's CDR3 is CSARDLGGGASDTQYF. The CDR3 DNA reads TGCAGTGCTAGAGATCTGGGCGGGGGGGCAAGCGATACGCAGTATTTT.

The chain combines TRBV27 with TRBJ1-3, with D possibly matching TRBD1 (6 bases). Trimming cost V 5 bases and J 3 bases, with 14 bases left between them. The CDR3 runs 15 residues. In germline, CDR1 is MNHEY, CDR2 SMNVEV (reference sequence). The CDR3 region is CASSPDSTIGNTIYF. In DNA form, the CDR3 reads TGTGCCAGCAGTCCGGACAGTACGATTGGAAACACCATATATTTT.

The chain joins TRBV3-1 to TRBJ1-5; 7 nucleotides agree with TRBD1. V gave up 5 bases and J gave up 2 bases; unmatched junction bases: 3. The CDR3 loop spans 14 amino acids. CDR1 LGHDT and CDR2 YNNKEL come from the germline V gene (reference sequence). CDR3 sequence: CASSNTGGNQPQHF. CDR3 in DNA: TGTGCCAGCAGCAATACAGGGGGCAATCAGCCCCAGCATTTT.

This sequence joins TRBV11-2 and TRBJ2-1; D remains unclear. This CDR3 has 13 residues. Germline assignment: CDR1 SGHAT and CDR2 FQNNGV. Between the trimmed V and J ends, which lost 4 bases and 9 bases, there was a span of 13 bases. The CDR3 coding sequence is TGTGCCAGCAGCTCACGAAGGTTGGGTGAGCAGTTCTTC. This encodes CASSSRRLGEQFF. Complete variable domain (other parts from reference TRBV11-2 and TRBJ2-1): EAGVAQSPRYKIIEKRQSVAFWCNPISGHATLYWYQQILGQGPKLLIQFQNNGVVDDSQLPKDRFSAERLKGVDSTLKIQPAKLEDSAVYLCASSSRRLGEQFFGPGTRLTVL.

This clonotype has a single count. The chain combines TRBV3-1 with TRBJ1-5; D remains unclear. CDR3 length: 12 residues. V was cut by 5 bases and J by 6 bases, with 8 bases left in between. Germline CDR1 LGHDT, CDR2 YNNKEL (reference sequence). CDR3 residues: CASSAGSQPQHF. The CDR3 coding sequence is TGTGCCAGCAGCGCGGGGAGTCAGCCCCAGCATTTT.

As regards this clonotype: The germline gene is not matched at one end of the junction; a read error may be the cause. This chain joins TRBV7-9 and TRBJ1-5, with 9 nucleotides matching TRBD1. Germline CDR1 reads SEHNR; CDR2 reads FQNEAQ (reference sequence). This CDR3 spans 14 amino acids. CDR3 sequence reads: CASSLGQGVQPKHF. DNA for the CDR3: TGTGCCAGCAGCTTAGGACAGGGGGTTCAGCCCAAGCATTTT.

CDR3 in amino acids: CASSYTGSAGGELFF. The CDR3 DNA sequence: TGTGCCAGCAGCTATACCGGGTCCGCGGGCGGGGAGCTGTTTTTT. The genes are TRBV6-2 or TRBV6-3 and TRBJ2-2, with TRBD2 as a possible D gene (5 bases). CDR1 and CDR2 from the germline V gene are MNHEY and SVGEGT. The CDR3 has 15 residues. Trimming removed 6 bases at V and 7 bases at J, with 18 bases between.

V usage is TRBV4-1 and J usage is TRBJ1-1, with TRBD1 matching 8 bases. J lost 1 base, V lost 0 bases, and 4 bases had no gene match. The CDR3 runs 16 residues. Per germline, CDR1 MGHRA and CDR2 YSYEKL. CDR3: CASSQDFGQGNTEAFF. Here the CDR3 DNA reads TGCGCCAGCAGCCAAGATTTCGGACAGGGGAACACTGAAGCTTTCTTT.

This clonotype was seen more than once but under ten times. This chain joins TRBV7-8 and TRBJ1-1, with 7 bases fitting TRBD1. CDR3 length: 16 residues. Germline CDR1 SGHVS, CDR2 FQNEAQ. V lost 0 bases, J lost 3 bases, and 7 bases stayed unmatched. CDR3 DNA sequence: TGTGCCAGCAGCTTAGCGAGGGGGCGGTGGGACACTGAAGCTTTCTTT. Its protein product is CASSLARGRWDTEAFF. Filled out from reference TRBV7-8 and TRBJ1-1, the complete variable domain reads GAGVSQSPRYKVAKRGQDVALRCDPISGHVSLFWYQQALGQGPEFLTYFQNEAQLDKSGLPSDRFFAERPEGSVSTLKIQRTQQEDSAVYLCASSLARGRWDTEAFFGQGTRLTVV.

This clonotype was seen a few times. The chain uses TRBV4-1 and TRBJ2-3; possible D gene TRBD1, 5 bases. CDR1 MGHRA and CDR2 YSYEKL come from the germline V gene. The CDR3 totals 14 residues. The V end was cut by 3 bases, the J end by 6 bases, with 13 bases between. CDR3 DNA sequence: TGCGCCAGCAGCCAGAACAGGCCCCCGGATACGCAGTATTTT. It specifies CASSQNRPPDTQYF.

This clonotype was recorded a few times. The J gene is TRBJ2-1, the V gene TRBV18, with D possibly TRBD2 on 5 matching bases. Deletions cut 2 bases from V and 2 bases from J, with 16 bases between. The CDR3 is made up of 17 amino acids. CDR1 and CDR2 (germline): KGHSH, LQKENI. The CDR3 region is CASSPNRGESTYNEQFF. The CDR3 DNA is TGTGCCAGCTCACCAAATCGTGGGGAGTCAACCTACAATGAGCAGTTCTTC.

This clonotype has more than one count but fewer than ten. The chain is built from TRBV7-9 and TRBJ2-1, with 11 bases fitting TRBD1. Germline values: CDR1 SEHNR, CDR2 FQNEAQ (reference sequence). The CDR3 is made up of 15 amino acids. The V segment lost 2 bases and the J segment 8 bases; nucleotides outside the gene matches: 5. The DNA for the CDR3 is TGTGCCAGCAGCTTAAGTGGGACAGGGGGTGATGAGCAGTTCTTC. Encoded protein: CASSLSGTGGDEQFF.